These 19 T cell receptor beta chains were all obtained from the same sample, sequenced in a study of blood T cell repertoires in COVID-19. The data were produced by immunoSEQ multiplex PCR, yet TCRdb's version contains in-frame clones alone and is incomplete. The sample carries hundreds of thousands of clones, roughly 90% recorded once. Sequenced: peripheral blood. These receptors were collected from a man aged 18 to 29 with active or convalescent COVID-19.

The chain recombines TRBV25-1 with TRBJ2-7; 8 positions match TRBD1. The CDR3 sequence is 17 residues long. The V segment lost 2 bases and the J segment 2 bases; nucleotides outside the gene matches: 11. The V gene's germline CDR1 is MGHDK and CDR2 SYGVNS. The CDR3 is CASSEKITQGGTYEQYF. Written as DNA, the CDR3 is TGTGCCAGCAGTGAAAAGATCACACAGGGGGGTACCTACGAGCAGTACTTC.

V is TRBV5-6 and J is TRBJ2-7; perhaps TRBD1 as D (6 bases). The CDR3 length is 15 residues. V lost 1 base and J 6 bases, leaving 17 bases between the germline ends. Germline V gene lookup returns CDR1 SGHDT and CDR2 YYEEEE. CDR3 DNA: TGTGCCAGCAGCTTGATCCAGGGGCTATCCGTCGAGCAGTACTTC. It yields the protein CASSLIQGLSVEQYF.

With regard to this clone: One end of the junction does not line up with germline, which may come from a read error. The CDR3 protein is CAGSDRGRQGRYGYTF. CDR3 nucleotides: TGTGCCGGCAGTGATAGGGGAAGACAGGGGCGGTATGGCTACACCTTC. The rearrangement links TRBV2 to TRBJ1-2; 8 nucleotides match TRBD1. The germline gives CDR1 SNHLY, CDR2 FYNNEI. This CDR3 region has 16 residues.

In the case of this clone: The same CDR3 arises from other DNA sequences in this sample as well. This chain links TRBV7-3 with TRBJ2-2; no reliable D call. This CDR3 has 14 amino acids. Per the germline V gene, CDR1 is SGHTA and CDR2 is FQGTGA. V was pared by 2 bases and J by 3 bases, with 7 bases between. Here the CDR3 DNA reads TGTGCCAGCAGCTTAGGTCGGGACACCGGGGAGCTGTTTTTT. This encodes CASSLGRDTGELFF.

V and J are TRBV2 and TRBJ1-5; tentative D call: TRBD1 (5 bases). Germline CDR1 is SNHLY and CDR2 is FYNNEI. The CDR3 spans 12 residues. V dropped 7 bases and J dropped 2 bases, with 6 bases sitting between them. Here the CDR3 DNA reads TGTGCCAGCACCAGGGGCAATCAGCCCCAGCATTTT. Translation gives CASTRGNQPQHF.

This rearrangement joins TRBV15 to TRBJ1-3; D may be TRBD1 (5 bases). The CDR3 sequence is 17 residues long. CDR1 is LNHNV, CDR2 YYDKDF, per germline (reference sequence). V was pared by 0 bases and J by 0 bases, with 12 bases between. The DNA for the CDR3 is TGTGCCACCAGCAGAGATTTGGGGGGAACCTCTGGAAACACCATATATTTT. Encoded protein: CATSRDLGGTSGNTIYF.

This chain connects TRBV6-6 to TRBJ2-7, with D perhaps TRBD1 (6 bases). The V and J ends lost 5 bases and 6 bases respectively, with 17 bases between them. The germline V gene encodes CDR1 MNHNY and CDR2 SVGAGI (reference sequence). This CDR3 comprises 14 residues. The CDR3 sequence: CASSHTRQVGEQYF. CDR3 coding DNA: TGTGCCAGCAGTCACACGAGACAGGTCGGCGAGCAGTACTTC.

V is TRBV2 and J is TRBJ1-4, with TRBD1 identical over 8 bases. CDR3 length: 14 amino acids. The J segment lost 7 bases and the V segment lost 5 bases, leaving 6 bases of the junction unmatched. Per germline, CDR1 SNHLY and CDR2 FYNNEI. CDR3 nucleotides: TGTGCCAGCAGTTGGGGGACAGGTGCTGAAAAACTGTTTTTT. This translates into CASSWGTGAEKLFF. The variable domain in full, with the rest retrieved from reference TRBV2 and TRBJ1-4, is EPEVTQTPSHQVTQMGQEVILRCVPISNHLYFYWYRQILGQKVEFLVSFYNNEISEKSEIFDDQFSVERPDGSNFTLKIRSTKLEDSAMYFCASSWGTGAEKLFFGSGTQLSVL.

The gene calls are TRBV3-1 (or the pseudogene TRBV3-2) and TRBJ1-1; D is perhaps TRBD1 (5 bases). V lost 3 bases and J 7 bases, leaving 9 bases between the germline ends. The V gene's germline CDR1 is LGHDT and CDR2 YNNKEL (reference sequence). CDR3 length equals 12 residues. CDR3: CASSQGGGEAFF. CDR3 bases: TGTGCCAGCAGCCAGGGGGGGGGTGAAGCTTTCTTT.

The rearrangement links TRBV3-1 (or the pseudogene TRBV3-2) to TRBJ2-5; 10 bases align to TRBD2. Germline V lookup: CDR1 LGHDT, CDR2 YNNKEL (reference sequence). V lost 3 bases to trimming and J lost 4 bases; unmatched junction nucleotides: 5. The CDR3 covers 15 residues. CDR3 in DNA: TGTGCCAGCAGCCACAGCGGGGGGGCCCGAGAGACCCAGTACTTC. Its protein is CASSHSGGARETQYF.

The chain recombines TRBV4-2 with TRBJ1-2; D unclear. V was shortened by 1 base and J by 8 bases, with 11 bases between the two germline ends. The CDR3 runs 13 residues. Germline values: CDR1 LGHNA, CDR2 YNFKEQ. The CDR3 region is CASSQVESNGYTF. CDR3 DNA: TGTGCCAGCAGCCAAGTTGAGAGTAACGGCTACACCTTC.

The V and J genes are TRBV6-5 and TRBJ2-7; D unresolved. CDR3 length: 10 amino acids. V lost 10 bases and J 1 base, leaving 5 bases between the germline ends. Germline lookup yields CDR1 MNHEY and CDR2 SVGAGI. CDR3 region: CATLSYEQYF. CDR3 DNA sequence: TGTGCCACCCTATCCTACGAGCAGTACTTC.

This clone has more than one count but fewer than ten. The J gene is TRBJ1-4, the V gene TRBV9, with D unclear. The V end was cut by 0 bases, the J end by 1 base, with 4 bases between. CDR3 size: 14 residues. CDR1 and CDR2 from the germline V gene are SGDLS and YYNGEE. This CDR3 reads CASSVGQTNEKLFF. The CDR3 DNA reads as TGTGCCAGCAGCGTAGGGCAAACTAATGAAAAACTGTTTTTT.

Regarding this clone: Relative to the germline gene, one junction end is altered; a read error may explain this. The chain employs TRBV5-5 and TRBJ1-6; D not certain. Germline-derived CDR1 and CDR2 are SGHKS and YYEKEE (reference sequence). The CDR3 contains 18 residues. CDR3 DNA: TGTGCCAACAGCTTGAAGATGTGGGGAGACACAAAAAATTCACCCCTCCACTTT. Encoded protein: CANSLKMWGDTKNSPLHF.

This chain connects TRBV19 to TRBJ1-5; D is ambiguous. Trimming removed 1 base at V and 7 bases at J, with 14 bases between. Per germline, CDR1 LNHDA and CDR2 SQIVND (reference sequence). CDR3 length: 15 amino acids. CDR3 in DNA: TGTGCCAGTAGTATAGTGGGCAGGATCCAACAGCCCCAGCATTTT. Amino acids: CASSIVGRIQQPQHF.

This CDR3 reads CASSPLGGSTDTQYF. DNA of the CDR3: TGTGCCAGCAGCCCTTTGGGGGGTAGCACAGATACGCAGTATTTT. This sequence joins TRBV3-1 (or the pseudogene TRBV3-2) and TRBJ2-3, with D possibly TRBD2 on 6 matching bases. CDR1 and CDR2 (germline): LGHDT, YNNKEL (reference sequence). V was shortened by 4 bases and J by 0 bases, with 11 bases between the two germline ends. The CDR3 is made up of 15 amino acids.

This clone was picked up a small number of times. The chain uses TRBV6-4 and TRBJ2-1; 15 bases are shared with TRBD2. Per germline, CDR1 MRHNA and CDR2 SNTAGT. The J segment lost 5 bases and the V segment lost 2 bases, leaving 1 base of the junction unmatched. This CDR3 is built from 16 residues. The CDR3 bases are TGTGCCAGCAGTGACGGGACTAGCGGGGGGAACAATGAGCAGTTCTTC. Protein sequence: CASSDGTSGGNNEQFF.

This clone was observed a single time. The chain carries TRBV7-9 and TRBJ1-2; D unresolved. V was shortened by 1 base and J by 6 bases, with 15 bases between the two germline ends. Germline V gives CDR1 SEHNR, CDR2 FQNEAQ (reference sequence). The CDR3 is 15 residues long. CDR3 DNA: TGTGCCAGCAGCTTAGATCGGGATCTTACCAATGGCTACACCTTC. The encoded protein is CASSLDRDLTNGYTF. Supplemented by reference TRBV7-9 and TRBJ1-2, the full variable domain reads DTGVSQNPRHKITKRGQNVTFRCDPISEHNRLYWYRQTLGQGPEFLTYFQNEAQLEKSRLLSDRFSAERPKGSFSTLEIQRTEQGDSAMYLCASSLDRDLTNGYTFGSGTRLTVV.

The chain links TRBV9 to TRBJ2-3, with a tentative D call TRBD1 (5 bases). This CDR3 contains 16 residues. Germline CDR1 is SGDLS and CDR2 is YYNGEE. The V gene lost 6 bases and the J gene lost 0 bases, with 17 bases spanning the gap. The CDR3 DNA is TGTGCCAGCACCGCCACCGCAGGGATTAGCACAGATACGCAGTATTTT. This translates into CASTATAGISTDTQYF.